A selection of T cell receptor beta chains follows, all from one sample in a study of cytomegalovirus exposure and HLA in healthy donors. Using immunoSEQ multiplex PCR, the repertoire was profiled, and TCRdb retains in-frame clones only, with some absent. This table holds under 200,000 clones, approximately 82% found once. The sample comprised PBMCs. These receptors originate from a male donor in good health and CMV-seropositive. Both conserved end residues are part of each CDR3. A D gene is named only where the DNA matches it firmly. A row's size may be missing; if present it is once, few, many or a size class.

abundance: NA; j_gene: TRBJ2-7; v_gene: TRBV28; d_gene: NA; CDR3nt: TGTGCCAGCAGCCTCGGACTTCCCGGCGAGCAGTACTTC; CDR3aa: CASSLGLPGEQYF
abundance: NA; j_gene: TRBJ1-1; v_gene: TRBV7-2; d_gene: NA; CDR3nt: TGTGCCAGCAGCCACGGGTCCGGCACTGAAGCTTTCTTT; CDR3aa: CASSHGSGTEAFF
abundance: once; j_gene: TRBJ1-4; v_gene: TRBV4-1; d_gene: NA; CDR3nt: TGCGCCAGCAGCCAAGAGGGACACCTCGGAGAAAAACTGTTTTTT; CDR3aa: CASSQEGHLGEKLFF
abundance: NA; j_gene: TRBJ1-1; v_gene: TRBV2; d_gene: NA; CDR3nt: TGTGCCAGCAGTGAGGAGATGAACACTGAAGCTTTCTTT; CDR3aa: CASSEEMNTEAFF
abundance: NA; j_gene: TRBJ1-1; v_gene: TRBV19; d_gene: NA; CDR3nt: TGTGCCAGTAGTGTTGGGAGTGAAGCTTTCTTT; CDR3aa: CASSVGSEAFF
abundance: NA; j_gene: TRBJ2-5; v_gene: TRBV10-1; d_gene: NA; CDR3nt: TGCGCCAGCAGTGATGGTAGCGCGACAGGCCAAGAGACCCAGTACTTC; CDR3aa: CASSDGSATGQETQYF
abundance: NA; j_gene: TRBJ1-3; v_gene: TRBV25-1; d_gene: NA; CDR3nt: TGTGCCAGCAGTGATTCCCCAGGGTTTTCTGGAAACACCATATATTTT; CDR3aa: CASSDSPGFSGNTIYF
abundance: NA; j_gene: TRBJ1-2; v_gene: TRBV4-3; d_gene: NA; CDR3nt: TGCGCCAGCAGCCAAGGAGTAAAGTCCTATGGCTACACCTTC; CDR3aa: CASSQGVKSYGYTF
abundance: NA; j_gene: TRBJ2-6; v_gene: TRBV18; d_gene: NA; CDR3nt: TGTGCCAGCTCACAAGCCACGTTAGGGGCCAACGTCCTGACTTTC; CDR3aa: CASSQATLGANVLTF
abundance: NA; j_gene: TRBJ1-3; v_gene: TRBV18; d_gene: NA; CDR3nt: TGTGCCAGCTCACCACGCGGGTCTGGAAACACCATATATTTT; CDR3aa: CASSPRGSGNTIYF
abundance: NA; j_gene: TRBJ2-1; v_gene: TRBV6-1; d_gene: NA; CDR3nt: TGTGCCAGCAGTGACAGGGCCGTCGAGTTCTTC; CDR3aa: CASSDRAVEFF
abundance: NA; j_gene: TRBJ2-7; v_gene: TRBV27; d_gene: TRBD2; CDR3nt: TGTGCCAGCAGTTTAGCCGGGACTACCAACGAGGAGCAGTACTTC; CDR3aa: CASSLAGTTNEEQYF
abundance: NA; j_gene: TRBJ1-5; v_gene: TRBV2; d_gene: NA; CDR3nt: TGTGCCAGTACCCTCGAAGGCAGGCAGCCCCAGCATTTT; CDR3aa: CASTLEGRQPQHF
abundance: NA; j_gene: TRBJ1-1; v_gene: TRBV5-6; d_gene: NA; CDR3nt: TGTGCCAGCAGCTTGGTCTCTGAAGCTTTCTTT; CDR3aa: CASSLVSEAFF
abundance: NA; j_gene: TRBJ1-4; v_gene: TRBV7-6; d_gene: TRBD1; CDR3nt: TGTGCCAGCAGCGATTCGAGGGACAGCGCAACTAATGAAAAACTGTTTTTT; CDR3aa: CASSDSRDSATNEKLFF
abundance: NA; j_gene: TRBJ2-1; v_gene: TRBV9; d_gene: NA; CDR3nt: TGTGCCAGCAGCGTAGGGGGCGGGAACTCCTACAATGAGCAGTTCTTC; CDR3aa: CASSVGGGNSYNEQFF
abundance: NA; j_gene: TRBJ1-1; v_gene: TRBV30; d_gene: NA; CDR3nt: TGTGCCTGGGGCAGGATGAACACTGAAGCTTTCTTT; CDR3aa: CAWGRMNTEAFF
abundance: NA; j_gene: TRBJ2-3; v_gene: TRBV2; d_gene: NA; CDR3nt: TGTGCCAGGGGCAGAGATACGCAGTATTTT; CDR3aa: CARGRDTQYF
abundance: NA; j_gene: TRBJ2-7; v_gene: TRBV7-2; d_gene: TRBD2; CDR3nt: TGTGCCAGCAGCTTAGTCCTAGCGGGAGCCTACGAGCAGTACTTC; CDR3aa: CASSLVLAGAYEQYF
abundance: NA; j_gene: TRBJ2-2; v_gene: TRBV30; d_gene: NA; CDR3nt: TGTGCCTGGAGTGTAGGAGTCCCCGGGGAGCTGTTTTTT; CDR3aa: CAWSVGVPGELFF
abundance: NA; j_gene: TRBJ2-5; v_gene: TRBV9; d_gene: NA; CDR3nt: TGTGCCAGCAGCGCACTACCCCAAGAGACCCAGTACTTC; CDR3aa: CASSALPQETQYF
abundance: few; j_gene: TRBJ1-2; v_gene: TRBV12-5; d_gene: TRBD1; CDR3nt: TGTGCTAGTGGTTTTTCCTTAGACAGGGGCTATGGCTACACCTTC; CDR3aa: CASGFSLDRGYGYTF
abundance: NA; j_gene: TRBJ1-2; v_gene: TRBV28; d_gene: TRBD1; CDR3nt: TGTGCCAGCAGTTTTCCCGGGACAGGGATCCTTGGCTACACCTTC; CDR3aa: CASSFPGTGILGYTF
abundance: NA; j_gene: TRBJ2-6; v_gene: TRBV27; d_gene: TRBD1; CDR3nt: TGTGCCAGCAGGAGTTACAGGGGCTCTGGGGCCAACGGCCTGACTTTC; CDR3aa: CASRSYRGSGANGLTF
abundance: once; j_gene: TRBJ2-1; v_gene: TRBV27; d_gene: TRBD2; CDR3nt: TGTGCCAGCAGTTTCTTCGGGGGACTAGCGGGAGAAACAATTGGGTATGAGCAGTTCTTC; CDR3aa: CASSFFGGLAGETIGYEQFF
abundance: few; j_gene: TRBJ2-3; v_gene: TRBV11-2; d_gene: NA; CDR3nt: TGTGCCAGCAGCCCCCAGACTGTTACGCAGTATTTT; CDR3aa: CASSPQTVTQYF
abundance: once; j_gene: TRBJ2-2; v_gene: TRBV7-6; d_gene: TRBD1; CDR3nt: TGTGCCAGCAGCTTACGGACAGGGGTCACCGGGGAGCTGTTTTTT; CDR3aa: CASSLRTGVTGELFF
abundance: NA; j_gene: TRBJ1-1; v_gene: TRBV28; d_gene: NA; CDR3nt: TGTGCCAGCAGTTCACCAGGGAGGAGGTCGGGAAGCACTGAAGCTTTCTTT; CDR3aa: CASSSPGRRSGSTEAFF
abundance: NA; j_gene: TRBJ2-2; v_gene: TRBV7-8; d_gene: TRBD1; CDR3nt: TGTGCCAGCAGCTTAGGGCGGGACAGGGGAGGTATCTGGGAGCTGTTTTTT; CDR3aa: CASSLGRDRGGIWELFF
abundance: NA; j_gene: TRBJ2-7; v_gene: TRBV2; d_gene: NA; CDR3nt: TGTGCCAGCAGTACCGACAGGCTGTACTCCTACGAGCAGTACTTC; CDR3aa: CASSTDRLYSYEQYF
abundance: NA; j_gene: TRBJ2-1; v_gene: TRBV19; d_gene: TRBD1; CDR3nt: TGTGCCAGTAGTATGACCGATCCAGACAGGGTATGGCAGTTCTTC; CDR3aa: CASSMTDPDRVWQFF
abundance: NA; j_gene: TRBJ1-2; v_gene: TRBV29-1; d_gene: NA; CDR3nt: TGCAGCGTAGGAGACCAGGGGAACTATGGCTACACCTTC; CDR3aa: CSVGDQGNYGYTF
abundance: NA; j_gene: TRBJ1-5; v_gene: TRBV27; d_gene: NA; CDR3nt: TGTGCCAGCAGCTCGCGGCCCAATCAGCCCCAGCATTTT; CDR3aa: CASSSRPNQPQHF
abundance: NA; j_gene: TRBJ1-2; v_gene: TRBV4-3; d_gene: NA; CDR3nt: TGCGCCAGCAGCCAAGATCGCTATGGCTACACCTTC; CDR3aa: CASSQDRYGYTF
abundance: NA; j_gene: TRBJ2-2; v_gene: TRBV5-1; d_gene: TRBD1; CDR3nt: TGCGCCAGCACTCAACAGGGGCCGAACACCGGGGAGCTGTTTTTT; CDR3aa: CASTQQGPNTGELFF
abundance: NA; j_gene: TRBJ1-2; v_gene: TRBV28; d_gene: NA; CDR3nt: TGTGCCACCTCAAGGGGGACGAGCTATGGCTACACCTTC; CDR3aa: CATSRGTSYGYTF
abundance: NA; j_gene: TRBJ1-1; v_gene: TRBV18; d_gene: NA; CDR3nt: TGTGCCAGCTCAACAATCTCGGGTATTCGAGCTGAAGCTTTCTTT; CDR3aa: CASSTISGIRAEAFF
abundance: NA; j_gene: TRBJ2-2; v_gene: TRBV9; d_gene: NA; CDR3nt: TGTGCCAGCAGCCCTGTAGCGGCCCCGGGGACCGGGGAGCTGTTTTTT; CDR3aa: CASSPVAAPGTGELFF
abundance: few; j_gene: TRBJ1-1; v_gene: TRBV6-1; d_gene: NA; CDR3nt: TGTGCCAGCGCCCGTGGACAGACCATGAACACTGAAGCTTTCTTT; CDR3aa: CASARGQTMNTEAFF
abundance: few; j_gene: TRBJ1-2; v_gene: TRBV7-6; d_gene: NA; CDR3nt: TGTGCCAGCAGCTTGGCCGGGGATGGCTACACCTTC; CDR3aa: CASSLAGDGYTF
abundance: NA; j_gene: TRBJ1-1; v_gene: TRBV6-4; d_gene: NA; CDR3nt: TGTGCCAGCAGTGAACAGGGGAACACTGAAGCTTTCTTT; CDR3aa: CASSEQGNTEAFF
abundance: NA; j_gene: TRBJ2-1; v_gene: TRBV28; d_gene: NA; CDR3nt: TGTGCCAGCAGTTTCGGAGCTGGACAGCACTACAATGAGCAGTTCTTC; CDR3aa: CASSFGAGQHYNEQFF
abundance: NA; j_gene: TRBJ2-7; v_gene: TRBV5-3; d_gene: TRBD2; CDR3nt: TGTGCCAGAAGCCCGGGCGGGAGGTTCCGCGAGCAGTACTTC; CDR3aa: CARSPGGRFREQYF
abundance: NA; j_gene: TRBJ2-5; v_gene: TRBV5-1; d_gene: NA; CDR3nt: TGCGCCAGCAGCTTGGGGTCCGGGGAGACCCAGTACTTC; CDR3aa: CASSLGSGETQYF
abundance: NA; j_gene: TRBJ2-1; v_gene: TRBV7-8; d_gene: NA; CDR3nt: TGTGCCAGCAGCTTGGTAGCGGCCACGACCTACAATGAGCAGTTCTTC; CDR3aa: CASSLVAATTYNEQFF
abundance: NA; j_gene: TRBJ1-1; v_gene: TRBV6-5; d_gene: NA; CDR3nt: TGTGCCAGCTATAAGATTAGACAGACCAACACTGAAGCTTTCTTT; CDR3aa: CASYKIRQTNTEAFF
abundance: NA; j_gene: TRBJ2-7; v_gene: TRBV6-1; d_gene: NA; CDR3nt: TGTGCCAGCACAGTGGGCTCTTCTTACGAGCAGTACTTC; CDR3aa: CASTVGSSYEQYF
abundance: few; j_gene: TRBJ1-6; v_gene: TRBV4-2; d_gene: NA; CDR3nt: TGTGCCAGCAGCCAACAGCCCCCACAGTCGGGGTTTGATTCACCCCTCCACTTT; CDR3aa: CASSQQPPQSGFDSPLHF
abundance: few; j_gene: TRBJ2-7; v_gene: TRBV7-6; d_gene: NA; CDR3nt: TGTGCCAGCAGCACCCTTGACAGCGTTGTGTACTTC; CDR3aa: CASSTLDSVVYF
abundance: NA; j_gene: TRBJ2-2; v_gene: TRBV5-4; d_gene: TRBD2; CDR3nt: TGTGCCAGCAGCTTACTAGCGGGTGGCTTCGGGGGGGAGCTGTTTTTT; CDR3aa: CASSLLAGGFGGELFF
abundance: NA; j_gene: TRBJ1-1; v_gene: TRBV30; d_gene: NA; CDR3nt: TGTGCCTGGAGTTGGTCGCGGCACACTGAAGCTTTCTTT; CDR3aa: CAWSWSRHTEAFF